A single sample is the source of the 23 T cell receptor beta chains below, sequenced in a study of STAT3 mutations in large granular lymphocyte leukemia. No antigen is known for these receptors. This table comes from immunoSEQ multiplex PCR, and its TCRdb copy is limited to in-frame clones, with some not included. Among approximately 31,000 clones, around 85% were seen once, and the ten largest hold roughly an eighth. Findings and caveats of the study: In T-cell large granular lymphocyte leukemia, about half of patients showed multiple immunodominant subclonotypes.

The sample comprised peripheral blood mononuclear cells. These receptors were taken from a man in his fifties or sixties with T-cell large granular lymphocyte leukemia. Some clones in this sample may be carry-over from other donors' samples.

The chain has TRBV14 and TRBJ2-6; D not certain. The germline V gene has CDR1 SGHDN and CDR2 FVKESK. This CDR3 is 17 amino acids long. V shed 0 bases and J shed 0 bases, with 9 bases lying between them. The CDR3 protein is CASSQDARFSGANVLTF. The DNA of the CDR3 is TGTGCCAGCAGCCAAGACGCGCGATTCTCTGGGGCCAACGTCCTGACTTTC.

This clone was recorded a few times. The chain recombines TRBV18 with TRBJ1-3; D uncertain. The CDR3 has 13 amino acids. CDR1 and CDR2 (germline): KGHSH, LQKENI. V was cut by 2 bases and J by 1 base, with 3 bases left in between. The CDR3: CASSPGSGNTIYF. CDR3 DNA sequence: TGTGCCAGCTCACCAGGGTCTGGAAACACCATATATTTT.

This clone was found once. This chain connects TRBV5-1 to TRBJ2-5; D is uncertain. The V gene's germline CDR1 is SGHRS and CDR2 YFSETQ. The CDR3 is made up of 13 amino acids. Trimming stripped 0 bases from V and 0 bases from J, with 3 bases between. The CDR3 region is CASSLEDQETQYF. The CDR3 DNA is TGCGCCAGCAGCTTGGAAGACCAAGAGACCCAGTACTTC.

This clone appeared a few times. The V call is TRBV5-4, the J call TRBJ1-1; D is unresolved. CDR3 length: 14 amino acids. Trimming shortened V by 0 bases and J by 2 bases, and 8 bases separated the two germline ends. Germline V CDR1 and CDR2: SGHNT, YYREEE (reference sequence). The CDR3 loop reads CASSLAFPNTEAFF. The CDR3 DNA sequence: TGTGCCAGCAGCTTGGCCTTCCCAAACACTGAAGCTTTCTTT.

The chain uses TRBV5-6 and TRBJ2-7; 7 nucleotides agree with TRBD2. Germline assignment: CDR1 SGHDT and CDR2 YYEEEE. J lost 2 bases, V lost 3 bases, and 8 bases had no gene match. The CDR3 totals 15 residues. CDR3 in DNA: TGTGCCAGCAGCTCCCGAAGTGGGAGGGCCTACGAGCAGTACTTC. It encodes CASSSRSGRAYEQYF.

The chain carries TRBV7-8 and TRBJ2-2; weak D call: TRBD1 (5 bases). This CDR3 is 14 amino acids long. Trimming shortened V by 2 bases and J by 5 bases, and 9 bases separated the two germline ends. Per germline, CDR1 SGHVS and CDR2 FQNEAQ. CDR3 nucleotide sequence: TGTGCCAGCAGCTTAAGGGGCCGGACCGGGGAGCTGTTTTTT. This sequence encodes CASSLRGRTGELFF.

V is TRBV5-4 and J is TRBJ2-2; TRBD1 might be the D (6 bases). The CDR3 totals 14 residues. CDR1 SGHNT and CDR2 YYREEE come from the germline V gene (reference sequence). V was clipped by 2 bases and J by 7 bases, with 12 bases between them. This CDR3 reads CASSFRGNIGELFF. DNA for the CDR3: TGTGCCAGCAGCTTCAGGGGTAATATCGGGGAGCTGTTTTTT. Filled out from reference TRBV5-4 and TRBJ2-2, the complete variable domain reads ETGVTQSPTHLIKTRGQQVTLRCSSQSGHNTVSWYQQALGQGPQFIFQYYREEENGRGNFPPRFSGLQFPNYSSELNVNALELDDSALYLCASSFRGNIGELFFGEGSRLTVL.

The gene calls are TRBV5-1 and TRBJ2-7; no firm D call. V gave up 0 bases and J gave up 2 bases, with 9 bases separating them. The V gene's germline CDR1 is SGHRS and CDR2 YFSETQ. This CDR3 comprises 14 residues. The CDR3 reads CASSLAQDPYEQYF. CDR3 sequence (DNA): TGCGCCAGCAGCTTGGCTCAGGACCCCTACGAGCAGTACTTC.

This chain joins TRBV19 and TRBJ1-1; D is ambiguous. Germline-derived CDR1 and CDR2 are LNHDA and SQIVND (reference sequence). Trimming removed 3 bases from V and 0 bases from J, with 14 bases in between. CDR3 size: 16 residues. The chain's CDR3 is CASSIGYPGLNTEAFF. As DNA, the CDR3 is TGTGCCAGTAGTATCGGATATCCGGGCCTGAACACTGAAGCTTTCTTT.

The V call is TRBV2, the J call TRBJ2-4; D gene uncertain. Trimming pared 5 bases from V and 7 bases from J, leaving 15 bases between. The CDR3 contains 14 residues. Per the germline V gene, CDR1 is SNHLY and CDR2 is FYNNEI. The CDR3 reads CASSRAPLENIQYF. DNA for the CDR3: TGTGCCAGCAGTAGGGCCCCTCTCGAGAACATTCAGTACTTC. Filled out from reference TRBV2 and TRBJ2-4, the complete variable domain reads EPEVTQTPSHQVTQMGQEVILRCVPISNHLYFYWYRQILGQKVEFLVSFYNNEISEKSEIFDDQFSVERPDGSNFTLKIRSTKLEDSAMYFCASSRAPLENIQYFGAGTRLSVL.

The DNA for the CDR3 is TGTGCCAGCAGATTGTTGGGGGGACGGGATACGCAGTATTTT. It translates to CASRLLGGRDTQYF. The chain couples TRBV4-2 to TRBJ2-3, with a possible D match to TRBD2 (6 bases). Germline CDR1 reads LGHNA; CDR2 reads YNFKEQ. V shed 6 bases and J shed 6 bases, with 16 bases lying between them. This CDR3 is 14 amino acids long.

The chain uses TRBV5-1 and TRBJ2-5; D is ambiguous. The germline V and J ends were trimmed by 1 base and 0 bases, with 4 bases remaining between them. CDR3 length: 13 amino acids. The germline gives CDR1 SGHRS, CDR2 YFSETQ. Here the CDR3 reads CASSLMDQETQYF. The CDR3 coding sequence is TGCGCCAGCAGCTTGATGGACCAAGAGACCCAGTACTTC.

This chain connects TRBV30 to TRBJ2-3; D unresolved. CDR3 size: 11 residues. V was clipped by 2 bases and J by 9 bases, with 9 bases between them. Per germline, CDR1 GTSNPN and CDR2 SVGIG (reference sequence). CDR3 sequence (DNA): TGTGCCTGGAGTACCCGGTGGACGCAGTATTTT. It yields the protein CAWSTRWTQYF.

The chain carries TRBV5-1 and TRBJ1-4; the D gene is possibly TRBD1 (5 bases). The V and J ends lost 4 bases and 5 bases respectively, with 15 bases between them. Germline V gene data show CDR1 as SGHRS and CDR2 as YFSETQ. This CDR3 region has 15 residues. CDR3 coding DNA: TGCGCCAGCAGCCGCGGGGGGAATCGAAATGAAAAACTGTTTTTT. It encodes CASSRGGNRNEKLFF.

The chain uses TRBV15 and TRBJ2-5; 7 bases fit TRBD1. V shed 1 base, J shed 1 base, and the junction held 9 bases outside the gene matches. CDR1 and CDR2 (germline): LNHNV, YYDKDF (reference sequence). CDR3 length: 17 amino acids. CDR3 nucleotide sequence: TGTGCCACCAGCAGAGTTAACCCCGGGACAGCCCAAGAGACCCAGTACTTC. This encodes CATSRVNPGTAQETQYF.

The CDR3 DNA sequence: TGTGCCAGCAGTCAAATAGGACCCTACGAGCAGTACTTC. Translation gives CASSQIGPYEQYF. V is TRBV6-6 and J is TRBJ2-7; D gene ambiguous. CDR3 size: 13 residues. Germline CDR1 MNHNY, CDR2 SVGAGI (reference sequence). V was cut by 5 bases and J by 2 bases, with 10 bases left in between.

This clone came up once. V is TRBV10-3 and J is TRBJ1-1; D ambiguous. CDR1 ENHRY and CDR2 SYGVKD come from the germline V gene. The CDR3 has 12 amino acids. V lost 11 bases and J lost 0, with 10 bases in between. DNA for the CDR3: TGTGCCTCGCACGATATGAACACTGAAGCTTTCTTT. Protein product: CASHDMNTEAFF.

J is TRBJ1-1 and V is TRBV27; possible D gene TRBD1, 5 bases. Trimming shortened V by 6 bases and J by 5 bases, and 16 bases separated the two germline ends. CDR1 and CDR2 (germline): MNHEY, SMNVEV (reference sequence). The CDR3 length is 14 residues. In nucleotides, the CDR3 is TGTGCCAGCAGCCCGACAGCAAAAGGAACTGAAGCTTTCTTT. Translation: CASSPTAKGTEAFF.

This clone was observed a handful of times. This rearrangement joins TRBV7-9 to TRBJ1-1, with D maybe TRBD1 (5 bases). The germline CDR1 and CDR2 sequences are SEHNR and FQNEAQ (reference sequence). This CDR3 contains 14 residues. Trimming shortened V by 11 bases and J by 5 bases, and 21 bases separated the two germline ends. The CDR3 sequence: CAAVRVGPETEAFF. CDR3 in DNA: TGTGCCGCGGTCCGAGTGGGGCCGGAGACTGAAGCTTTCTTT.

The rearrangement joins TRBV30 to TRBJ2-7; possibly TRBD2 for D (6 bases). Germline lookup yields CDR1 GTSNPN and CDR2 SVGIG (reference sequence). CDR3 size: 15 residues. The V and J ends lost 5 bases and 0 bases respectively, with 17 bases between them. The CDR3: CAWVPGLQSSYEQYF. The DNA of the CDR3 is TGTGCCTGGGTACCGGGACTCCAAAGCTCCTACGAGCAGTACTTC.

The table lists this clone with a few counts. This chain connects TRBV5-4 to TRBJ1-2; 11 bases map to TRBD1. The junction had 9 bases not matched to a gene; V was cut back by 4 bases and J by 4 bases. The germline V gene encodes CDR1 SGHNT and CDR2 YYREEE (reference sequence). The CDR3 consists of 16 residues. The CDR3 nucleotides are TGTGCCAGCAGCCAAAGTCCCGGGACAGGGGGCTATGGCTACACCTTC. It encodes CASSQSPGTGGYGYTF.

This rearrangement joins TRBV7-3 to TRBJ2-2; D possibly corresponds to TRBD1 (6 bases). Germline CDR1 SGHTA, CDR2 FQGTGA. Trimming cost V 4 bases and J 1 base, with 10 bases left between them. This CDR3 has 15 residues. Written as DNA, the CDR3 is TGTGCCAGCAGCTCAGACAGGTGGAACACCGGGGAGCTGTTTTTT. This codes for CASSSDRWNTGELFF.

The J gene is TRBJ2-7, the V gene TRBV5-4, with a weak D call TRBD1 (5 bases). CDR3 length: 15 residues. Looked up from germline, CDR1 is SGHNT and CDR2 is YYREEE (reference sequence). Trimming cost V 0 bases and J 0 bases, with 10 bases left between them. The CDR3 nucleotides are TGTGCCAGCAGCTTGGGGTCAGGGCCCTCCTACGAGCAGTACTTC. Translating gives CASSLGSGPSYEQYF.